This TCR beta chain was documented in a study of blood T cell repertoires in COVID-19. The CDR3 is 16 amino acids. Trimming removed 5 bases at V and 4 bases at J, with 20 bases between. Germline lookup yields CDR1 MDHEN and CDR2 SYDVKM. Here immunoSEQ multiplex PCR was the method, and the copy in TCRdb shows in-frame clones only, minus some. The table has 140,000 or so clones, 85% to 90% seen once. This sequence was found in a woman in her sixties with active COVID-19. The sequenced material came from peripheral blood. The chain links TRBV28 to TRBJ1-2; D is possibly TRBD1 (5 bases). CDR3 sequence: CASSLIGGSWVYGYTF. The DNA for the CDR3 is TGTGCCAGCAGTCTAATCGGGGGATCCTGGGTCTATGGCTACACCTTC.